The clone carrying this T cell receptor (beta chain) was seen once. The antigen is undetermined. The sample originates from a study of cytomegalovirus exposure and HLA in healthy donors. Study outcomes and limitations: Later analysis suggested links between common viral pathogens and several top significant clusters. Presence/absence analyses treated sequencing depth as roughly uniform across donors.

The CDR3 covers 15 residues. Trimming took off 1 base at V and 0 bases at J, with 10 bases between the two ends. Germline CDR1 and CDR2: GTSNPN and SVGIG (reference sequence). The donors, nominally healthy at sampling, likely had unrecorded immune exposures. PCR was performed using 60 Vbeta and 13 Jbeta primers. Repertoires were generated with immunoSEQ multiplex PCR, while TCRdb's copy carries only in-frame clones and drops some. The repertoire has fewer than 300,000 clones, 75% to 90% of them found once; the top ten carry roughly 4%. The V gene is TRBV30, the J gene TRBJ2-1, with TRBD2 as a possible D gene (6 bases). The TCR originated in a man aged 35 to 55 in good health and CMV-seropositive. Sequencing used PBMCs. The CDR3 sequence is CAWSGRGPSYNEQFF. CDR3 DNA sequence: TGTGCCTGGAGTGGGCGGGGACCCTCCTACAATGAGCAGTTCTTC.